The subject of this entry is one T cell receptor beta chain. The target of this receptor is not known. One base away there is no much larger clone; base qualities are not given. The cohort consisted of hundreds of healthy bone marrow donors. All cohort members were sampled while nominally healthy, although unrecorded immune exposures were likely present. The donor tested CMV seropositive, placing the donor among the roughly 300 seropositive members of the cohort. Every donor gave a peripheral blood sample, and the peripheral blood mononuclear cells from that sample were used for TCR beta sequencing. Genomic DNA was extracted from the blood cell samples with the Qiagen DNeasy Blood Extraction Kit. The sample comes from a study of cytomegalovirus exposure and HLA in healthy donors (dated by TCRdb to about 2017). Study-wide context: An earlier analysis of about 560 of the donors reported about 280 Gb of sequence data and 100 million to 120 million unique TCR beta sequences obtained from roughly 180 million T cells. Roughly 5 DR-DQ haplotypes were handled as single units for association and clustering because linkage in the cohort was strong. All discovery cohort repertoires had been generated on a single sequencing platform. Typing coverage differed by locus: A, B, C, DRB1 and DQB1 were typed in about 620-640 donors, DQA1 in 500 to 550, DPA1 in some 610, and DPB1 in 450 to 480. The study profiled the T cell repertoires of 550 to 700 subjects by immunosequencing and related them to cytomegalovirus serostatus. The study combined high-throughput TCR immunosequencing, statistical association of individual TCRs with disease status, and machine learning to predict cytomegalovirus infection status. About 280 gigabases of sequencing data and approximately 91 million unique TCR sequences made up an early release that covered some 640 HLA-typed donors. The study aimed to test whether signatures of past pathogen exposure could be identified by cataloging public T cell receptors. Donor age, sex, ethnicity and CMV serostatus were collected together with the repertoire data. HLA typing included class I and class II loci at four-digit resolution. On average, 235,054 unique TCR beta nucleotide sequences were sequenced per donor among about 400 genotyped donors of the cohort, with roughly 18% of those sequences being non-productive. Rather than using new phenotypic data, the later analysis identified candidate immune exposures from TCR beta sequences and from how often those sequences occurred across donors. In a later analysis, previously published TCR beta repertoires from about 640 donors were re-analyzed and high-resolution HLA genotyping was added so that TCR occurrence patterns could be studied. An earlier analysis of several hundred of the donors applied high-throughput TCR beta sequencing to assess whether each TCR beta V gene segment acted as functional or pseudogenic. Along with the approximately 700-subject first cohort, a separate validation cohort of over a hundred different subjects was used. The genetic ancestry cluster associated with self-reported Caucasian donors included over 65% of the approximately 410 genotyped donors. A later genetic analysis took genome-wide SNP genotypes for about 65% of the roughly 670 donors and used that subset as a discovery cohort. General conclusions and limits of the study: A group of highly shared sequence variants was considered likely to be a technical artifact of the sequencing pipeline. In an earlier analysis of around 600 of the donors, most TCR beta V segments were observed in productive rearrangements about 87% or about 30% of the time, broadly matching IMGT annotations. HLA typing was unavailable for some donors at each locus, so association tests used only the typed subset. CMV serostatus was the only immune exposure information available for the cohort. While some public TCRs were present in many individuals, most TCR sequences turned up only very rarely across donors. Because counts were too low, 15 to 20 rarely observed V segments, including chromosome 9 orphons, were excluded from the earlier analysis of around 590 of the donors. Some IMGT-functional V segments, including TRBV6-2 and TRBV6-3, could not be told apart with the 87-base-pair reads, so those segments were excluded. The classifier was reported to diagnose cytomegalovirus status with high specificity and sensitivity in both the original cohort and the validation cohort. The study gave a list of 150 to 200 TCR beta chains associated with cytomegalovirus. Correlated functional status among segregating V segments might be attributable to linkage disequilibrium, but an unknown experimental factor could not be ruled out. In a later analysis, HLA-associated TCR beta chains showed more clonal expansion and lower generation probabilities than non-associated chains that were equally common. Specific HLA alleles were associated with 15,000 to 20,000 TCR beta sequences at a false discovery rate of 0.05 in a later analysis. A further reported finding was that TCR beta sequences accurately predicted the HLA-A and HLA-B alleles for most subjects in the first cohort. Most CMV-associated TCR beta chains appeared to be HLA-restricted in a later analysis, and the HLA associations seemed to be driven largely by CMV exposure. Three of the identified cytomegalovirus-associated TCR beta chains were confirmed in vitro to be specific for cytomegalovirus antigens. Assigning TCR associations to individual alleles was difficult when HLA alleles, especially DR and DQ, strongly co-occurred. According to a later analysis, TCR association rates differed among HLA loci, with DRB1 alleles showing the most associated TCRs and HLA-C alleles showing the fewest. In a later analysis, several top co-occurrence clusters were reported to appear linked to parvovirus B19, influenza, CMV and Epstein-Barr virus. An association between a missense DCLRE1C variant and V-gene and J-gene trimming of TCR beta chains was found in a later genetic analysis and replicated in an independent cohort. In this cohort, only TCR beta chains were sequenced, and detectable features were limited by the absence of alpha or paired-chain data. Roughly uniform sequencing depth across donors was assumed in presence/absence analyses, although this assumption may not hold. The authors suggested that the approach could potentially be extended to other disease states and immunological phenotypes. According to a later genetic analysis, donors in an Asian-associated ancestry cluster had fewer N-insertions in productive TCRs than the roughly 660-donor mean.

Library creation used the immunoSEQ multiplex PCR assay. For the multiplex PCR, a mixture combining 60 forward primers for TCR Vbeta segments and 13 reverse primers for TCR Jbeta segments was used. Amplification of the CDR3 region of rearranged TCR beta genes was performed with a multiplex PCR assay on genomic DNA. The amplified TCR beta libraries were sequenced on the Illumina HiSeq System as 87-base-pair reads. For the original study's pipeline: A later analysis counted some 74 million unique TCR beta chains across the 666 repertoires, and about 10 million of these chains were shared by at least two donors. A nearest-neighbor algorithm error-corrected the raw reads and collapsed the reads into unique sequences, merging closely related sequences to remove PCR and sequencing errors. V, D and J gene segments were assigned by aligning CDR3 sequences to IMGT reference sequences. For a sequence to be retained, a match of at least six nucleotides was required to both a V gene segment and a J gene segment. Rearrangements were classified as productive when the CDR3 lacked stop codons and remained in frame with V and J, and all other rearrangements were classified as non-productive. CDR3 was defined by IMGT convention, running from the second conserved V-encoded cysteine to the conserved J-encoded phenylalanine. In an earlier analysis of around 570 of the donors, sequences lacking an unambiguous match to a single V gene segment were excluded. An earlier analysis of some 500 of the donors classified V segments as functional when productive rearrangements were above 56.7% and as segregating when the standard deviation between donors was above 5%. A statistical classification framework was developed to diagnose cytomegalovirus status using the catalog of TCR beta chain sequences. V and J gene assignment, in a later analysis, came from comparing TCR nucleotide sequences with IMGT/GENE-DB human TR gene sequences. The TCRdist pipeline was used in a later analysis to assign CDR3 sequences and most-parsimonious VDJ recombination scenarios. In a later analysis, every TCR beta chain was defined by the combination of its CDR3 amino acid sequence and its V-gene family, and reads without a unique V-gene family were dropped. As a way to deal with suspected cross-contamination and a sequencing artifact, a later analysis dropped nearly 600 nucleotide sequences that were highly shared and had low generation probability. In a later analysis, a clonal expansion index for each public chain was calculated from normalized within-repertoire ranks of inferred template counts. In a later analysis, generation probabilities were computed with a VDJ recombination model fitted to out-of-frame rearrangements, and the resulting probabilities were checked against IGoR. A later analysis scored TCR-TCR, TCR-HLA and TCR-CMV co-occurrence with hypergeometric tests, applying a repertoire-size bias correction to TCR pairs. In a later analysis, false discovery rates were estimated by permuting HLA or CMV assignments 20 times. In a later analysis, co-occurring TCRs were grouped using DBSCAN, with TCRdist sequence similarity added in when clustering inside HLA-allele-positive subsets. Co-occurrence clustering excluded repertoires with fewer than 30,000 or more than 120,000 public chains, plus five with anomalous nucleotide sharing. Not all clones reach the TCRdb copy of this immuneACCESS table, which keeps in-frame sequences only. Checked studies attribute under half of the gap to unresolved V genes and leave the rest unexplained. D and trimming come from the DNA, and the V and J calls and clone size come from that table. A total of around 49,000 clones appear in this sample, over 70% of them only once. The leading ten clones occupy more than 7% of the sample.

V is reduced by 0 bases and J by 9 bases, leaving a spacing of 21 bases between them. The CDR3 runs 16 amino acids, cysteine and phenylalanine included. The read is trimmed to its CDR3 DNA, 48 bases read in frame from base 1. The germline V gene gives CDR1 as KGHSH and CDR2 as LQKENI. The V and J genes are TRBV18 and TRBJ2-7, with TRBD2 as a weak D call on 5 bases. What was sequenced was PBMCs. This receptor was identified in a young man in good health and CMV-seropositive. The DNA is TGTGCCAGCTCACCACCCAGTCAGCGGTCAAAGGCAGGGCAGTACTTC. This encodes CASSPPSQRSKAGQYF.